The entry that follows covers one T cell receptor beta chain sequence. The data were taken from a study of blood T cell repertoires in COVID-19. Repertoires were generated with immunoSEQ multiplex PCR, while TCRdb's copy carries only in-frame clones and drops some. This table has about 320,000 clones, 86% appearing once. Material: peripheral blood. The TCR comes from a woman between 45 and 60 years old with acute or convalescent COVID-19.

The CDR3 nucleotides are TGTGCCACCAGTGACCGCCCCACCGGCGAGCAGTACTTC. This gives the protein CATSDRPTGEQYF. The chain is built from TRBV24-1 and TRBJ2-7; no clear D. The CDR3 extends over 13 amino acids. V gave up 4 bases and J gave up 6 bases, with 12 bases separating them. Germline CDR1 is KGHDR and CDR2 is SFDVKD.